These 26 T cell receptor beta chains came from one sample sequenced in a study of T cell responses to AZD1222 COVID-19 vaccine. Method: immunoSEQ multiplex PCR; TCRdb's copy keeps in-frame clones and lacks some. The data show about 150,000 clones, with 85% to 90% seen just once and under 2.5% held by the top ten. The specimen was peripheral blood, collected on day 0 of AZD1222 vaccination. All receptors derive from an adult in good health.

The V call is TRBV12-3 or TRBV12-4, the J call TRBJ1-4; D uncertain. Trimming stripped 6 bases from V and 8 bases from J, with 13 bases between. CDR3 length: 13 amino acids. CDR3 sequence: CASRLQIGEKLFF. Here the CDR3 DNA reads TGTGCCAGCAGATTACAGATAGGAGAAAAACTGTTTTTT.

This clone showed up just once. The chain has TRBV6-5 and TRBJ1-1, with D unresolved. Trimming removed 0 bases from V and 6 bases from J, with 5 bases in between. The CDR3 contains 12 residues. Germline CDR1 reads MNHEY; CDR2 reads SVGAGI. The CDR3 region is CASSYSKPEAFF. The CDR3 DNA follows: TGTGCCAGCAGTTACTCAAAACCTGAAGCTTTCTTT.

This clone was counted a few times. The chain couples TRBV30 to TRBJ1-1; 8 nucleotides match TRBD1. The V and J ends lost 3 bases and 4 bases, in that order; junction bases with no gene match: 10. Germline CDR1 and CDR2: GTSNPN and SVGIG (reference sequence). The CDR3 contains 15 residues. This CDR3 is CAWRVLGTGTTEAFF. Here the CDR3 DNA reads TGTGCCTGGAGAGTTTTAGGGACAGGTACCACTGAAGCTTTCTTT.

This clone was observed at least ten times. The chain couples TRBV7-9 to TRBJ2-7, with 9 nucleotides matching TRBD1. J lost 5 bases, V lost 4 bases, and 6 bases had no gene match. The CDR3 has 14 amino acids. Germline CDR1 and CDR2: SEHNR and FQNEAQ (reference sequence). CDR3 sequence reads: CASSSTGGSDEQYF. CDR3 DNA: TGTGCCAGCAGCTCCACAGGGGGCTCGGACGAGCAGTACTTC.

This CDR3 is CASSERAYEQYF. The CDR3 nucleotides read TGTGCCAGCAGTGAGCGGGCCTACGAGCAGTACTTC. V and J are TRBV25-1 and TRBJ2-7; tentatively, D is TRBD2 (5 bases). CDR3 length equals 12 residues. Trimming shortened V by 3 bases and J by 2 bases, and 5 bases separated the two germline ends. Germline-derived CDR1 and CDR2 are MGHDK and SYGVNS.

The chain joins TRBV5-6 to TRBJ1-1; D perhaps matches TRBD1 (5 bases). The CDR3 length is 13 residues. V lost 2 bases, J lost 6 bases, and 11 bases lay in between. Germline V gene sequence: CDR1 SGHDT, CDR2 YYEEEE. Written as DNA, the CDR3 is TGTGCCAGCAGCTTTGGGACGACCGCTGAAGCTTTCTTT. This codes for CASSFGTTAEAFF.

The chain uses TRBV6-5 and TRBJ1-2; a possible D gene is TRBD1 (5 bases). The germline V and J ends were trimmed by 5 bases and 4 bases, with 11 bases remaining between them. Looked up from germline, CDR1 is MNHEY and CDR2 is SVGAGI. There are 13 residues in the CDR3. CDR3 nucleotide sequence: TGTGCCAGCAGTCCTGACAGAAGCTATGGCTACACCTTC. Its translation is CASSPDRSYGYTF.

This clone was seen many times. This chain joins TRBV18 and TRBJ2-7; no clear D gene. The V end was cut by 1 base, the J end by 2 bases, with 3 bases between. Germline values: CDR1 KGHSH, CDR2 LQKENI. The CDR3 has 12 residues. The CDR3 protein is CASSPQAYEQYF. CDR3 nucleotide sequence: TGTGCCAGCTCACCACAGGCCTACGAGCAGTACTTC.

V gene TRBV7-9 combines with J gene TRBJ2-1, with unresolved D. The CDR3 has 12 residues. V lost 5 bases and J lost 6, with 8 bases in between. CDR1 is SEHNR, CDR2 FQNEAQ, per germline (reference sequence). The CDR3 DNA is TGTGCCAGCAGCCCGGTGTTCAATGAGCAGTTCTTC. This gives the protein CASSPVFNEQFF.

The chain employs TRBV4-2 and TRBJ2-3; 8 nucleotides match TRBD2. CDR3 length: 15 residues. The germline V gene encodes CDR1 LGHNA and CDR2 YNFKEQ. V shed 1 base and J 3 bases; nucleotides not matched to a gene: 3. In DNA, the CDR3 is TGTGCCAGCAGCCAAGCAGCGGGAGCTACAGATACGCAGTATTTT. Its protein product is CASSQAAGATDTQYF.

This chain uses TRBV5-1 with TRBJ1-1; D uncertain. The CDR3 runs 14 residues. The V and J ends lost 6 bases and 1 base respectively, with 13 bases between them. Germline CDR1 reads SGHRS; CDR2 reads YFSETQ. This CDR3 is CASTTLPENTEAFF. Written as DNA, the CDR3 is TGCGCCAGCACCACGCTGCCGGAGAACACTGAAGCTTTCTTT.

The chain couples TRBV18 to TRBJ2-2; D not certain. Deletions cut 3 bases from V and 6 bases from J, with 17 bases between. Germline values: CDR1 KGHSH, CDR2 LQKENI. There are 16 residues in the CDR3. This CDR3 is CASSPVRSGSAGELFF. The CDR3 coding sequence is TGTGCCAGCTCACCTGTCCGGTCAGGCTCTGCCGGGGAGCTGTTTTTT.

The rearrangement joins TRBV5-6 to TRBJ1-2, with 9 bases that match TRBD1. The CDR3 has 18 amino acids. Germline V CDR1 and CDR2: SGHDT, YYEEEE. The J segment lost 4 bases and the V segment lost 4 bases, leaving 17 bases of the junction unmatched. This chain's CDR3 is CASSPGTGKSNLAYGYTF. The CDR3 DNA reads TGTGCCAGCAGCCCCGGGACAGGGAAGTCTAATCTGGCCTATGGCTACACCTTC.

The chain couples TRBV21-1 to TRBJ1-5; no DNA check was done on the table's D call, TRBD1. TRBV21-1 is labeled a pseudogene. CDR3 length: 16 residues. CDR3 nucleotides: TGTGCCAGCACCAACAAACAGGGGGTGCGGAATCAGCCCCAGCATTTT. Its translation: CASTNKQGVRNQPQHF.

The chain links TRBV24-1 to TRBJ2-5, with D possibly being TRBD1 or TRBD2 (5 bases each). Germline assignment: CDR1 KGHDR and CDR2 SFDVKD. CDR3 length: 13 residues. V lost 2 bases and J lost 9, with 12 bases in between. This CDR3 reads CATSDSGPSAQYF. The CDR3 region has the DNA TGTGCCACCAGTGATTCGGGACCGTCGGCCCAGTACTTC.

The gene calls are TRBV7-9 and TRBJ1-2; D gene unclear. Trimming took 0 bases from V and 5 from J, leaving 10 bases between them. Germline CDR1 SEHNR, CDR2 FQNEAQ (reference sequence). The CDR3 spans 14 residues. Here the CDR3 DNA reads TGTGCCAGCAGCTTAGCCTGGACGGTATATGGCTACACCTTC. Translated, it gives CASSLAWTVYGYTF.

The V and J genes are TRBV9 and TRBJ1-2; 8 positions agree with TRBD1. There are 15 residues in the CDR3. V trimming: 4 bases; J trimming: 8 bases; junction bases outside the gene matches: 13. Germline V CDR1 and CDR2: SGDLS, YYNGEE. As DNA, the CDR3 is TGTGCCAGCAGCCCGCGACAGGGGCCAGCCGGGGGCTACACCTTC. Translated: CASSPRQGPAGGYTF.

The V gene is TRBV6-5, the J gene TRBJ1-5, with D maybe TRBD1 (6 bases). This CDR3 is 15 amino acids long. Deletions cut 6 bases from V and 0 bases from J, with 12 bases between. The germline CDR1 and CDR2 sequences are MNHEY and SVGAGI. The CDR3 spells CASSPDSNSNQPQHF. DNA of the CDR3: TGTGCCAGCAGCCCGGACAGCAATAGCAATCAGCCCCAGCATTTT.

V is TRBV4-1 and J is TRBJ1-2, with TRBD1 as a possible D gene (6 bases). CDR3 size: 16 residues. Germline loops: CDR1 MGHRA, CDR2 YSYEKL. Trimming removed 4 bases at V and 4 bases at J, with 19 bases between. The CDR3 sequence is CASSPGRGAKIYGYTF. As DNA, the CDR3 is TGCGCCAGCAGCCCCGGGCGGGGGGCTAAAATCTATGGCTACACCTTC.

The rearrangement joins TRBV7-8 to TRBJ1-2; D remains ambiguous. This CDR3 is 12 amino acids long. In germline, CDR1 is SGHVS, CDR2 FQNEAQ. Between the trimmed V and J ends, which lost 5 bases and 4 bases, there was a span of 8 bases. DNA of the CDR3: TGTGCCAGCAGCCCGGGTCTCTATGGCTACACCTTC. It translates to CASSPGLYGYTF.

This clone was observed a single time. CDR3 sequence: CASSIGQITYGYTF. The DNA for the CDR3 is TGTGCCAGTAGTATCGGCCAGATTACCTATGGCTACACCTTC. This rearrangement joins TRBV19 to TRBJ1-2; D gene unclear. CDR1 is LNHDA and CDR2 is SQIVND in the germline V gene (reference sequence). The CDR3 totals 14 residues. The ends were cut back, 3 bases at V and 4 bases at J, with 12 bases in the middle. The full variable domain, its missing parts supplied by reference TRBV19 and TRBJ1-2, is DGGITQSPKYLFRKEGQNVTLSCEQNLNHDAMYWYRQDPGQGLRLIYYSQIVNDFQKGDIAEGYSVSREKKESFPLTVTSAQKNPTAFYLCASSIGQITYGYTFGSGTRLTVV.

The V call is TRBV7-2, the J call TRBJ1-3; 9 bases are shared with TRBD1. Unmatched junction bases numbered 10, after V lost 4 bases and J lost 6 bases. CDR1 is SGHTA and CDR2 is FQGNSA in the germline V gene. There are 16 residues in the CDR3. The CDR3 region has the DNA TGTGCCAGCAGCTCTTGGGGACAGGGAGTTACAAACACCATATATTTT. Translated: CASSSWGQGVTNTIYF. The full variable domain, with the rest looked up from reference TRBV7-2 and TRBJ1-3, is GAGVSQSPSNKVTEKGKDVELRCDPISGHTALYWYRQSLGQGLEFLIYFQGNSAPDKSGLPSDRFSAERTGGSVSTLTIQRTQQEDSAVYLCASSSWGQGVTNTIYFGEGSWLTVV.

This rearrangement joins TRBV5-5 to TRBJ2-7; 10 nucleotides line up with TRBD2. Per germline, CDR1 SGHKS and CDR2 YYEKEE (reference sequence). The junction had 13 bases not matched to a gene; V was cut back by 4 bases and J by 6 bases. The CDR3 has 16 amino acids. The CDR3 sequence: CASSTEGLAGVLEQYF. As DNA, the CDR3 is TGTGCCAGCAGCACGGAGGGGCTAGCGGGAGTTCTCGAGCAGTACTTC.

CDR3 coding DNA: TGTGCCACCAGTGATTCTGACAGGGGGATCTCCGGGGAGCTGTTTTTT. The encoded protein is CATSDSDRGISGELFF. This chain uses TRBV24-1 with TRBJ2-2; TRBD1 matches at 9 bases. V lost 2 bases, J lost 6 bases, and 6 bases stayed unmatched. Germline V lookup: CDR1 KGHDR, CDR2 SFDVKD. The CDR3 loop spans 16 amino acids.

This chain uses TRBV27 with TRBJ2-7, with no clear D. CDR3 length: 13 residues. Trimming took off 5 bases at V and 3 bases at J, with 11 bases between the two ends. In germline, CDR1 is MNHEY, CDR2 SMNVEV (reference sequence). CDR3 coding DNA: TGTGCCAGCAGTCCCCTCGGCAGCTACGAGCAGTACTTC. It specifies CASSPLGSYEQYF.

The rearrangement links TRBV24-1 to TRBJ2-5, with D hard to call. Germline CDR1 is KGHDR and CDR2 is SFDVKD. CDR3 length: 13 residues. V lost 10 bases to trimming and J lost 5 bases, with 16 bases between them. The DNA of the CDR3 is TGTGCCACGGCTGCTGAAGGTCGGGAGACCCAGTACTTC. This sequence encodes CATAAEGRETQYF.